These 8 T cell receptor beta chains share one sample of origin, sequenced in a study of cytotoxic CD8 clonotypes in ibrutinib-treated CLL. Using immunoSEQ multiplex PCR, the repertoire was profiled, and TCRdb retains in-frame clones only, with some absent. The sample includes some 200,000 clones, around 72% of them seen just once. The sequencing here drew on PBMCs, taken after 24 months of ibrutinib treatment. The origin of the receptors is a human donor with chronic lymphocytic leukemia.

The sample holds one count of this clone. The V gene is TRBV7-9, the J gene TRBJ2-1; D may be TRBD2 (5 bases). V lost 4 bases and J 2 bases, leaving 12 bases between the germline ends. Germline V gene data show CDR1 as SEHNR and CDR2 as FQNEAQ (reference sequence). This CDR3 region has 15 residues. The CDR3 region has the DNA TGTGCCAGCAGCTACGGGGTAGGAGCCTACAATGAGCAGTTCTTC. Protein: CASSYGVGAYNEQFF.

This chain connects TRBV6-5 to TRBJ2-1, with D possibly being TRBD1 (6 bases). CDR1 is MNHEY, CDR2 SVGAGI, per germline. The germline V and J ends were trimmed by 8 bases and 2 bases, with 13 bases remaining between them. CDR3 length: 14 amino acids. The CDR3 region is CASLGQGAYNEQFF. DNA for the CDR3: TGTGCCAGCTTGGGACAAGGGGCCTACAATGAGCAGTTCTTC.

This clone was detected only a few times. This rearrangement joins TRBV2 to TRBJ1-4; D call uncertain. The germline V and J ends were trimmed by 1 base and 9 bases, with 3 bases remaining between them. The CDR3 consists of 11 residues. In germline, CDR1 is SNHLY, CDR2 FYNNEI. The CDR3 here is CASSEGQKLFF. In DNA, the CDR3 is TGTGCCAGCAGTGAAGGACAAAAACTGTTTTTT.

This sequence joins TRBV30 and TRBJ2-5; TRBD1 aligns across 9 bases. The CDR3 totals 13 residues. J was trimmed by 4 bases and V by 5 bases; bases with no gene match: 5. Germline CDR1 reads GTSNPN; CDR2 reads SVGIG (reference sequence). Here the CDR3 DNA reads TGTGCCTGGGGACAGGGGATTCGAGAGACCCAGTACTTC. Its translation: CAWGQGIRETQYF.

This clone was counted only a few times. J is TRBJ2-1 and V is TRBV18; D is undetermined. The CDR3 covers 12 residues. V lost 3 bases to trimming and J lost 3 bases, with 3 bases between them. Germline V lookup: CDR1 KGHSH, CDR2 LQKENI. The CDR3 DNA follows: TGTGCCAGCTCACCGGGCTACAATGAGCAGTTCTTC. This gives the protein CASSPGYNEQFF.

The V and J genes are TRBV10-1 and TRBJ2-3; no clear D gene. Germline V gives CDR1 WNHNN, CDR2 SYGVQD (reference sequence). CDR3 length: 13 residues. Trimming took off 5 bases at V and 6 bases at J, with 12 bases between the two ends. DNA for the CDR3: TGCGCCAGCAGTTTGACCGTAGAGGATACGCAGTATTTT. This codes for CASSLTVEDTQYF.

The J gene is TRBJ2-3, the V gene TRBV6-5; 8 nucleotides align to TRBD2. Per germline, CDR1 MNHEY and CDR2 SVGAGI. This CDR3 is 13 amino acids long. V dropped 10 bases and J dropped 2; count of bases not matched to a gene: 5. CDR3 residues: CATQTSVTDTQYF. In DNA, the CDR3 is TGTGCCACCCAGACTAGCGTCACAGATACGCAGTATTTT.

This clone turned up a few times. The V gene is TRBV18, the J gene TRBJ2-7, with 9 bases fitting TRBD1. Germline CDR1 is KGHSH and CDR2 is LQKENI. V trimming: 1 base; J trimming: 2 bases; junction bases outside the gene matches: 3. This CDR3 is 15 amino acids long. The CDR3 reads CASSPQTGGPYEQYF. CDR3 in DNA: TGTGCCAGCTCACCACAGACAGGGGGTCCCTACGAGCAGTACTTC.